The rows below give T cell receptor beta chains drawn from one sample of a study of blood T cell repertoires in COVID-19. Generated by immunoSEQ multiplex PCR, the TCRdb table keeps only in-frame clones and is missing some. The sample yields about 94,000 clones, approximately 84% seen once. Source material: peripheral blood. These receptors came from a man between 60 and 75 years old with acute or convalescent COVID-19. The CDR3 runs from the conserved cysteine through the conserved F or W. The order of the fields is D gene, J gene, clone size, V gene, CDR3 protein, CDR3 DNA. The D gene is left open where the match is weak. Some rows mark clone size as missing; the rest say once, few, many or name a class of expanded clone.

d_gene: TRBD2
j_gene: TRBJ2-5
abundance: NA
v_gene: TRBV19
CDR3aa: CASSIATSGGYQETQYF
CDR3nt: TGTGCCAGTAGTATAGCTACTAGCGGTGGGTACCAAGAGACCCAGTACTTC

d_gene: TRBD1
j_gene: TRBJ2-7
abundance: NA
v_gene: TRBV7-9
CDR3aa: CASSSRDRAYEQYF
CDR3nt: TGTGCCAGCAGCTCACGGGACAGAGCCTACGAGCAGTACTTC

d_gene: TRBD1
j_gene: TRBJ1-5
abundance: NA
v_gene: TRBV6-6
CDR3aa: CASRAHRGQPQHF
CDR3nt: TGTGCCAGCAGAGCCCACAGGGGTCAGCCCCAGCATTTT

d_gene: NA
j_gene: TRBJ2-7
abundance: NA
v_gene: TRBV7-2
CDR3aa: CASSLPGVVAYEQYF
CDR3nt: TGTGCCAGCAGCCTCCCCGGGGTTGTCGCCTACGAGCAGTACTTC

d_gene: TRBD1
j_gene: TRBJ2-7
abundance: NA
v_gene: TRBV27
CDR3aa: CASSPGTGSLEYF
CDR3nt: TGTGCCAGCAGCCCCGGGACAGGGAGTCTGGAGTACTTC

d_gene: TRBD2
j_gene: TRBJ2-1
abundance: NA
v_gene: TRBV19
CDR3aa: CASSILRGVNEQFF
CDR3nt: TGTGCCAGTAGTATTTTGCGGGGGGTCAATGAGCAGTTCTTC

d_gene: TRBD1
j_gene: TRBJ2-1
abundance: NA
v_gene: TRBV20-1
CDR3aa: CSATEDRGLDEQFF
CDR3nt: TGCAGTGCTACTGAGGACAGGGGGTTAGATGAGCAGTTCTTC

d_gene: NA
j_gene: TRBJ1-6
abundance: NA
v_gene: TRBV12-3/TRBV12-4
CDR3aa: CASKRGNSPLHF
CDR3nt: TGTGCCAGCAAGAGAGGGAATTCACCCCTCCACTTT

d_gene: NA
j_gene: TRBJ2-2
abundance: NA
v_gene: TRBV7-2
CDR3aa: CASSLSPWNTGELFF
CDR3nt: TGTGCCAGCAGCTTAAGCCCGTGGAACACCGGGGAGCTGTTTTTT

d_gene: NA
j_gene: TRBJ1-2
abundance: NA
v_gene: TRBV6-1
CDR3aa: CASSEGLNYGYTF
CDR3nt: TGTGCCAGCAGTGAGGGGCTGAACTATGGCTACACCTTC

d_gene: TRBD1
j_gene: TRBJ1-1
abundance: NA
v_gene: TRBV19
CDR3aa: CASSRGYRGEAFF
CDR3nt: TGTGCCAGTAGTAGGGGCTACAGGGGGGAAGCTTTCTTT

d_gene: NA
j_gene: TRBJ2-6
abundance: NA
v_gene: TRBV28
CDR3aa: CAATEGSSGANVLTF
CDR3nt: TGTGCCGCGACGGAGGGGAGCTCTGGGGCCAACGTCCTGACTTTC

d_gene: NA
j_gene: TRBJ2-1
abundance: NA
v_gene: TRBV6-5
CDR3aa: CASSYGPRSSYNEQFF
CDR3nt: TGTGCCAGCAGTTACGGCCCCCGGAGCTCCTACAATGAGCAGTTCTTC

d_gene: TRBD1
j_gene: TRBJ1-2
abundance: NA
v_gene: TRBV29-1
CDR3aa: CSVEFGQGVGYTF
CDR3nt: TGCAGCGTTGAATTCGGACAGGGTGTAGGCTACACCTTC

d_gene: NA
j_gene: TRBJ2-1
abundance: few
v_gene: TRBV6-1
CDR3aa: CASSVISDSSYNEQFF
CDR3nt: TGTGCCAGCAGTGTTATCAGTGACAGCTCCTACAATGAGCAGTTCTTC

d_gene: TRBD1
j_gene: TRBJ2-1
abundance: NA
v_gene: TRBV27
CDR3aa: CASKMLGQGINEQFF
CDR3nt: TGTGCCAGCAAAATGCTGGGACAGGGGATAAATGAGCAGTTCTTC

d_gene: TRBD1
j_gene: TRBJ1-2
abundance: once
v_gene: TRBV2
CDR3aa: CASSGDRVVGGYTF
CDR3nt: TGTGCCAGCAGTGGGGACAGGGTAGTAGGCGGCTACACCTTC

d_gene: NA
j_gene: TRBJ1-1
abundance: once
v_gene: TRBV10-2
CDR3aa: CASSGPTQGNTEAFF
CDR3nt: TGCGCCAGCAGTGGGCCCACACAGGGGAACACTGAAGCTTTCTTT

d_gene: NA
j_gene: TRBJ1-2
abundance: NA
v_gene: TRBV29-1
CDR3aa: CSAETDLYGYTF
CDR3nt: TGCAGCGCGGAGACAGATCTCTATGGCTACACCTTC

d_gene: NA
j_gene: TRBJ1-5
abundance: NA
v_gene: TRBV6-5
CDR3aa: CASSYSRGVQPQHF
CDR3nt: TGTGCCAGCAGTTACTCAAGGGGCGTTCAGCCCCAGCATTTT

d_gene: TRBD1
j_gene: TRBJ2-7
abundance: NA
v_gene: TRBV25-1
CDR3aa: CASNGQGAFYEQYF
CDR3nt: TGTGCCAGCAACGGACAGGGGGCATTCTACGAGCAGTACTTC

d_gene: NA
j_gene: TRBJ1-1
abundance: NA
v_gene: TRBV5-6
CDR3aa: CASSLEQGWNTEAFF
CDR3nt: TGTGCCAGCAGCTTGGAACAGGGTTGGAACACTGAAGCTTTCTTT

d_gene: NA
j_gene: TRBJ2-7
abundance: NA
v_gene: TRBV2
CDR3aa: CASTLYEQYF
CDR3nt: TGTGCCAGCACCCTCTACGAGCAGTACTTC

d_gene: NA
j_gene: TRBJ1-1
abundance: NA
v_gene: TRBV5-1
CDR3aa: CASSLGGANTEAFF
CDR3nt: TGCGCCAGCAGCTTGGGAGGAGCCAACACTGAAGCTTTCTTT

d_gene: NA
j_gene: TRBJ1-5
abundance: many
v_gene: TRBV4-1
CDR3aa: CASSQDPVYSNQPQHF
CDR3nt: TGCGCCAGCAGCCAAGATCCGGTTTATAGCAATCAGCCCCAGCATTTT

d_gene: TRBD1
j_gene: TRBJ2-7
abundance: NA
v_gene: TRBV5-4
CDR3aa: CASSLSGTGSDEQYF
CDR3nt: TGTGCCAGCAGCCTATCCGGGACAGGGAGTGACGAGCAGTACTTC

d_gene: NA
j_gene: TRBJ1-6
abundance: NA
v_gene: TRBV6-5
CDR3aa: CASGRGSSYNSPLHF
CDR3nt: TGTGCCAGCGGGCGGGGTTCCTCCTATAATTCACCCCTCCACTTT

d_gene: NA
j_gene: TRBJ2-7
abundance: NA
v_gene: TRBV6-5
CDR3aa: CASSYSPGVHEQYF
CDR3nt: TGTGCCAGCAGTTACTCTCCCGGGGTCCACGAGCAGTACTTC